The 7 T cell receptor beta chains given below trace back to one sample, sequenced in a study of blood T cell repertoires in COVID-19. This table comes from immunoSEQ multiplex PCR, and its TCRdb copy is limited to in-frame clones, with some not included. The repertoire holds about 250,000 clones, with approximately 83% as singletons. The specimen sequenced was peripheral blood. The receptors were sampled from a man in his fifties or sixties with active or convalescent COVID-19.

The V gene is TRBV7-6, the J gene TRBJ2-3; TRBD2 matches 8 bases. The junction had 9 bases not matched to a gene; V was cut back by 3 bases and J by 4 bases. The length of the CDR3 is 16 residues. Germline CDR1 is SGHVS and CDR2 is FNYEAQ. The CDR3 region has the DNA TGTGCCAGCAGCTTGGGGAGTGGCGGGGGGCCAGATACGCAGTATTTT. This encodes CASSLGSGGGPDTQYF.

J is TRBJ1-4 and V is TRBV19; D unresolved. Between the trimmed V and J ends, which lost 7 bases and 8 bases, there was a span of 14 bases. The CDR3 is made up of 13 amino acids. From germline, CDR1 is LNHDA and CDR2 SQIVND (reference sequence). The DNA for the CDR3 is TGTGCCAGTATATCCCAAACGAGAGAAAAACTGTTTTTT. The encoded protein is CASISQTREKLFF. Full variable domain (rest looked up from reference TRBV19 and TRBJ1-4): DGGITQSPKYLFRKEGQNVTLSCEQNLNHDAMYWYRQDPGQGLRLIYYSQIVNDFQKGDIAEGYSVSREKKESFPLTVTSAQKNPTAFYLCASISQTREKLFFGSGTQLSVL.

The rearrangement joins TRBV4-3 to TRBJ1-2; D unresolved. The CDR3 sequence is 14 residues long. Germline V CDR1 and CDR2: LGHNA, YSLEER. Trimming took 3 bases from V and 6 from J, leaving 14 bases between them. CDR3 DNA sequence: TGCGCCAGCAGCCAGGACTTGAGTCGTGATGGCTACACCTTC. It encodes CASSQDLSRDGYTF.

The V and J genes are TRBV10-3 and TRBJ2-7; possible D gene TRBD1, 6 bases. Per the germline V gene, CDR1 is ENHRY and CDR2 is SYGVKD. The CDR3 has 13 amino acids. Trimming took off 2 bases at V and 6 bases at J, with 11 bases between the two ends. For the CDR3, the DNA is TGTGCCATCAGTGAGGGCTCAGGGGCCGAGCAGTACTTC. It specifies CAISEGSGAEQYF.

This clone was detected many times. This chain connects TRBV6-5 to TRBJ2-5; TRBD1 agrees at 8 bases. V trimming: 5 bases; J trimming: 5 bases; junction bases outside the gene matches: 10. Germline CDR1 and CDR2: MNHEY and SVGAGI. The CDR3 length is 15 residues. CDR3 bases: TGTGCCAGCAGTCCTACCCAGGGGGCTCGGGAGACCCAGTACTTC. Its protein is CASSPTQGARETQYF.

This chain uses TRBV10-3 with TRBJ1-1; TRBD1 is a possible D gene (5 bases). Trimming cost V 1 base and J 7 bases, with 13 bases left between them. The CDR3 covers 14 residues. Germline assignment: CDR1 ENHRY and CDR2 SYGVKD. The CDR3 is CAISEFMDTNEAFF. The CDR3 DNA is TGTGCCATCAGTGAGTTTATGGACACAAATGAAGCTTTCTTT.

This clone turned up a few times. CDR3 protein: CSVGQLDVKGYTF. CDR3 sequence (DNA): TGCAGCGTTGGACAATTGGATGTGAAAGGCTACACCTTC. The rearrangement uses TRBV29-1 and TRBJ1-2; D call uncertain. Per the germline V gene, CDR1 is SQVTM and CDR2 is ANQGSEA. V was trimmed by 4 bases and J by 8 bases, leaving 17 bases between them. The CDR3 spans 13 residues.